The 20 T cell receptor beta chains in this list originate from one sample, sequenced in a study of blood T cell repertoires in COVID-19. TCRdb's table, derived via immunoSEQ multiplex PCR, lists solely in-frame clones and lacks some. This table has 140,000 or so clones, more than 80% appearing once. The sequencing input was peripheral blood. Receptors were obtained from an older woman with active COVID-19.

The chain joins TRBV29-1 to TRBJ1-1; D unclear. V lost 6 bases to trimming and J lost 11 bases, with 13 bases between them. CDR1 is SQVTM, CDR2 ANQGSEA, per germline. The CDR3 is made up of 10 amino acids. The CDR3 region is CSVGPLEAFF. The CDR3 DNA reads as TGCAGCGTGGGCCCCCTCGAGGCTTTCTTT.

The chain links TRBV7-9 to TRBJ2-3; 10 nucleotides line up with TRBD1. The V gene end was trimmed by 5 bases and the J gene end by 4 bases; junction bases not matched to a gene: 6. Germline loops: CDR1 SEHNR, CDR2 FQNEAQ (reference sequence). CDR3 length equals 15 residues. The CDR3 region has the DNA TGTGCCAGCAGCCAACGAGGGACAGGGGCAGATACGCAGTATTTT. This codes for CASSQRGTGADTQYF. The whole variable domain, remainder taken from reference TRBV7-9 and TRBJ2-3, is DTGVSQNPRHKITKRGQNVTFRCDPISEHNRLYWYRQTLGQGPEFLTYFQNEAQLEKSRLLSDRFSAERPKGSFSTLEIQRTEQGDSAMYLCASSQRGTGADTQYFGPGTRLTVL.

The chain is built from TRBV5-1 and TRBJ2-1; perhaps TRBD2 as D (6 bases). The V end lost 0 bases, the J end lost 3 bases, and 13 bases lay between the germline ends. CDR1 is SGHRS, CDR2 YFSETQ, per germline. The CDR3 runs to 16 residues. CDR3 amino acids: CASSLGRGTYYNEQFF. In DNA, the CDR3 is TGCGCCAGCAGCTTGGGGAGGGGAACTTACTACAATGAGCAGTTCTTC.

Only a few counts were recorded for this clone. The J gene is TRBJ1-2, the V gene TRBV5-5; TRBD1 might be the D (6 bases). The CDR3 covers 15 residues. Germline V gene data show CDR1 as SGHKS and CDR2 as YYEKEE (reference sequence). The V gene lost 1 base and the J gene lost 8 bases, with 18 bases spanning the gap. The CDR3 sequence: CASSLPGGHVGGYTF. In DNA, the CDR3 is TGTGCCAGCAGCTTGCCGGGGGGCCATGTTGGAGGCTACACCTTC.

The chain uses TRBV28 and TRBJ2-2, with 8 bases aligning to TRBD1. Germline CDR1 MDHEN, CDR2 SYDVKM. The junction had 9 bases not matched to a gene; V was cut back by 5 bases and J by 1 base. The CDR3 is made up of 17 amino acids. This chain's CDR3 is CASSPAGTGGNTGELFF. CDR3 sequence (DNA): TGTGCCAGCAGTCCCGCCGGGACAGGCGGGAACACCGGGGAGCTGTTTTTT.

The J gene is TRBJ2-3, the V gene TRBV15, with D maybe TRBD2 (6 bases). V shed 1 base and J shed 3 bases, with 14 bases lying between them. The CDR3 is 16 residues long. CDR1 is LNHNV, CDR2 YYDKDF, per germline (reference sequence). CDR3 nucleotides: TGTGCCACCAGCAGAGGACTAGGAGTCGGAACAGATACGCAGTATTTT. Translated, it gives CATSRGLGVGTDTQYF. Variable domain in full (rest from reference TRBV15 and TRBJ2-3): DAMVIQNPRYQVTQFGKPVTLSCSQTLNHNVMYWYQQKSSQAPKLLFHYYDKDFNNEADTPDNFQSRRPNTSFCFLDIRSPGLGDTAMYLCATSRGLGVGTDTQYFGPGTRLTVL.

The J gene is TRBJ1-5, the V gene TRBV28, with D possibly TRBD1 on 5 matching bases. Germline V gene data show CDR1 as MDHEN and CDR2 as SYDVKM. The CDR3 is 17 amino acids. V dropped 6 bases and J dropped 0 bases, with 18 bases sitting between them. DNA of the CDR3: TGTGCCAGCAGCACTGCAGGGCTGGGATATAGCAATCAGCCCCAGCATTTT. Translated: CASSTAGLGYSNQPQHF.

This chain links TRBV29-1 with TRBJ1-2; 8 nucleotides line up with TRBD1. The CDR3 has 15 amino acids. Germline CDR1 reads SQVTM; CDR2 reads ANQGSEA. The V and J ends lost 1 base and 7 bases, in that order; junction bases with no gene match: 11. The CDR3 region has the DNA TGCAGCGTTGAAGTTAGGGCCAGGGGGCGCATTGGCTACACCTTC. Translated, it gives CSVEVRARGRIGYTF.

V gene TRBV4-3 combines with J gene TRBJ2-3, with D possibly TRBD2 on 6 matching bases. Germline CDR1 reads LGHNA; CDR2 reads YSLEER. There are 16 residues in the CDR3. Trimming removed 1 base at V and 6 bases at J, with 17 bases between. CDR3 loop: CASSQGISGSWDTQYF. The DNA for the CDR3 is TGCGCCAGCAGCCAAGGTATTAGCGGAAGCTGGGATACGCAGTATTTT.

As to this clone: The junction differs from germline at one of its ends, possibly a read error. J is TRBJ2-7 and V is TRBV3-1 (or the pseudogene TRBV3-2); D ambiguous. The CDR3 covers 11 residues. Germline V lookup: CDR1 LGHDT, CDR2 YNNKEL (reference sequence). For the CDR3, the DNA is TGTGCCAGCAGCCAAGAGGCGACACGAGCCTTC. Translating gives CASSQEATRAF.

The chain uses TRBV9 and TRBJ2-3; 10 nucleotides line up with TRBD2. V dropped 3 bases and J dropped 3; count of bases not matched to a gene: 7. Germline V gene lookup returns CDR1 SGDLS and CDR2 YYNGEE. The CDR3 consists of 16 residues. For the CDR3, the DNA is TGTGCCAGCAGCGCTCTAGCGGGAGTCGGGACAGATACGCAGTATTTT. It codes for CASSALAGVGTDTQYF.

This chain's CDR3 is CAWSHVNEKLFF. CDR3 bases: TGTGCCTGGAGTCATGTTAATGAAAAACTGTTTTTT. The chain combines TRBV30 with TRBJ1-4; no clear D. CDR1 GTSNPN and CDR2 SVGIG come from the germline V gene (reference sequence). Trimming pared 2 bases from V and 4 bases from J, leaving 5 bases between. The CDR3 extends over 12 amino acids.

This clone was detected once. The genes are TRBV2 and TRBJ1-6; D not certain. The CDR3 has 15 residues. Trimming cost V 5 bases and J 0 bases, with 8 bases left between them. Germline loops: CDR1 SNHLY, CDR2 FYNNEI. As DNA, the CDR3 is TGTGCCAGCAGTACGGAGAGCTCCTATAATTCACCCCTCCACTTT. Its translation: CASSTESSYNSPLHF. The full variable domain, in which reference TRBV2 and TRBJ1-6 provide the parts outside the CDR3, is EPEVTQTPSHQVTQMGQEVILRCVPISNHLYFYWYRQILGQKVEFLVSFYNNEISEKSEIFDDQFSVERPDGSNFTLKIRSTKLEDSAMYFCASSTESSYNSPLHFGNGTRLTVT.

CDR3 in DNA: TGTGCCAGCAGCCCCAGGGTGTTAGCCAAAAACATTCAGTACTTC. Protein product: CASSPRVLAKNIQYF. This chain joins TRBV7-2 and TRBJ2-4; weak D call: TRBD1 (5 bases). CDR3 size: 15 residues. Germline V lookup: CDR1 SGHTA, CDR2 FQGNSA. Trimming removed 5 bases at V and 0 bases at J, with 11 bases between.

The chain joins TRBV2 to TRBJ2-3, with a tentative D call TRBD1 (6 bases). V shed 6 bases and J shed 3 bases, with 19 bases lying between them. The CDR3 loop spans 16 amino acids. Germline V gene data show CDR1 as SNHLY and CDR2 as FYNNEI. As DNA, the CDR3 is TGTGCCAGCAGGCCCGCGCCCAGTACAGGGACAGATACGCAGTATTTT. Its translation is CASRPAPSTGTDTQYF. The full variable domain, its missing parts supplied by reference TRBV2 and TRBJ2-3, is EPEVTQTPSHQVTQMGQEVILRCVPISNHLYFYWYRQILGQKVEFLVSFYNNEISEKSEIFDDQFSVERPDGSNFTLKIRSTKLEDSAMYFCASRPAPSTGTDTQYFGPGTRLTVL.

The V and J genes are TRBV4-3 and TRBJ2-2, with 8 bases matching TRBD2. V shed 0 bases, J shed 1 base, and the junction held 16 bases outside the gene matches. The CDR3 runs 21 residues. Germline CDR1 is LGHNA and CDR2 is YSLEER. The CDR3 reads CASSQDRFRGRAGVNTGELFF. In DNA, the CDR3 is TGCGCCAGCAGCCAAGATCGTTTCAGGGGTAGAGCGGGAGTGAACACCGGGGAGCTGTTTTTT.

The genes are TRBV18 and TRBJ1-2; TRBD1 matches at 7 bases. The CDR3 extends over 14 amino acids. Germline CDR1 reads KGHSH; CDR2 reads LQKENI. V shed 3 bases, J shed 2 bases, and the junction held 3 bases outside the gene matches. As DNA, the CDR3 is TGTGCCAGCTCACCCACAGGGGTAAACTATGGCTACACCTTC. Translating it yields CASSPTGVNYGYTF.

As DNA, the CDR3 is TGTGCCAGCAGCCCGAGTGTAGCGGCGTCAGAGACCCAGTACTTC. Amino acid sequence: CASSPSVAASETQYF. J is TRBJ2-5 and V is TRBV5-4, with D possibly TRBD2 on 6 matching bases. Germline V CDR1 and CDR2: SGHNT, YYREEE (reference sequence). Between the trimmed V and J ends, which lost 4 bases and 4 bases, there was a span of 17 bases. The CDR3 runs to 15 residues. Filled out from reference TRBV5-4 and TRBJ2-5, the complete variable domain reads ETGVTQSPTHLIKTRGQQVTLRCSSQSGHNTVSWYQQALGQGPQFIFQYYREEENGRGNFPPRFSGLQFPNYSSELNVNALELDDSALYLCASSPSVAASETQYFGPGTRLLVL.

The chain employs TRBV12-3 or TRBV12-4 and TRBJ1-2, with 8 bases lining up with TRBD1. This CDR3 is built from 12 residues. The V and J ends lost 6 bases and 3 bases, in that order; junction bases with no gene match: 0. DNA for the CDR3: TGTGCCAGCAGGACAGGGGACTATGGCTACACCTTC. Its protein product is CASRTGDYGYTF.

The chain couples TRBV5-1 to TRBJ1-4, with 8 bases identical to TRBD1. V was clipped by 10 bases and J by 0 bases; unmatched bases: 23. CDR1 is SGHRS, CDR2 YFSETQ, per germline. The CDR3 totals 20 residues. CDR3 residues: CAQQPWQDREGGPTNEKLFF. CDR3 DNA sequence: TGCGCCCAGCAGCCCTGGCAGGACAGGGAGGGAGGACCAACTAATGAAAAACTGTTTTTT.